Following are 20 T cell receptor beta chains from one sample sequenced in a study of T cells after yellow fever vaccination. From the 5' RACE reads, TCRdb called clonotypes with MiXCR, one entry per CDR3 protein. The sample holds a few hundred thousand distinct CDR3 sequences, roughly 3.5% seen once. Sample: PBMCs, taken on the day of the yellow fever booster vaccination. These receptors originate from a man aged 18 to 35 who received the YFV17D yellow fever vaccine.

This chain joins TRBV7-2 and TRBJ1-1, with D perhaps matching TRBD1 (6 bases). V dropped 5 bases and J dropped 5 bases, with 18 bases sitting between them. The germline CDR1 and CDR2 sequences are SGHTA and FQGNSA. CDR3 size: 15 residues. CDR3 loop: CASSLTGRLVTEAFF. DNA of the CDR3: TGTGCCAGCAGCCTTACAGGGAGGTTGGTAACTGAAGCTTTCTTT.

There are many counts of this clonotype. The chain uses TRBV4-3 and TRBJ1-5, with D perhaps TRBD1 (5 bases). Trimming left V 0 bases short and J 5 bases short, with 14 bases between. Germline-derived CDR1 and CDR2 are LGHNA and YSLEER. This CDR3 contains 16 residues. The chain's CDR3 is CASSQDRSGTYQPQHF. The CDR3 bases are TGCGCCAGCAGCCAAGATCGATCAGGGACCTATCAGCCCCAGCATTTT.

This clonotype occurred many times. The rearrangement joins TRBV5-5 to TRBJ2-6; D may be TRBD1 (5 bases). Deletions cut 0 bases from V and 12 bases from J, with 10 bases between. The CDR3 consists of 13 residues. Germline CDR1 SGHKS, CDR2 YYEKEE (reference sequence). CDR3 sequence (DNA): TGTGCCAGCAGCTTGGCCTCCCAGGGCGTCCTGACTTTC. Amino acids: CASSLASQGVLTF.

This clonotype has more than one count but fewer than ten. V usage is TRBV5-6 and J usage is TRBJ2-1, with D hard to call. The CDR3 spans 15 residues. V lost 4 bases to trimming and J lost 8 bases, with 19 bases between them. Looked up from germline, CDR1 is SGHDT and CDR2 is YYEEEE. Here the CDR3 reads CASSLDLVPLHEQFF. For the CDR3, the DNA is TGTGCCAGCAGCCTTGACTTAGTCCCCCTTCATGAGCAGTTCTTC.

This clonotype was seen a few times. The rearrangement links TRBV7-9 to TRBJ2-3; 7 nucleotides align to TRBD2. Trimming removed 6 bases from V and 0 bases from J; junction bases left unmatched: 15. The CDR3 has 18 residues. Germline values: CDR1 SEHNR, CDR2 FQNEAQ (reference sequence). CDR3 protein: CASSFYPQGLISTDTQYF. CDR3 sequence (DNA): TGTGCCAGCAGTTTCTATCCTCAGGGACTAATAAGCACAGATACGCAGTATTTT.

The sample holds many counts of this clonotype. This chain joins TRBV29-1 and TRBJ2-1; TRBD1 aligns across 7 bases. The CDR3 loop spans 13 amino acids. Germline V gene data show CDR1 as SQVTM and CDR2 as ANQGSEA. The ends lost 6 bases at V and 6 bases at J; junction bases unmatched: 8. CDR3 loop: CSVYRGGRNEQFF. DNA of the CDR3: TGCAGCGTGTACAGGGGTGGGCGCAATGAGCAGTTCTTC.

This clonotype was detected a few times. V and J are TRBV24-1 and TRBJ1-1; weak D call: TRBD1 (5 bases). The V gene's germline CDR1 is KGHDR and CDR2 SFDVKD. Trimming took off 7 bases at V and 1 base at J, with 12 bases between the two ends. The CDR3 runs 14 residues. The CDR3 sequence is CATRGTGGNTEAFF. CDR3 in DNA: TGTGCCACCAGGGGCACCGGGGGGAACACTGAAGCTTTCTTT.

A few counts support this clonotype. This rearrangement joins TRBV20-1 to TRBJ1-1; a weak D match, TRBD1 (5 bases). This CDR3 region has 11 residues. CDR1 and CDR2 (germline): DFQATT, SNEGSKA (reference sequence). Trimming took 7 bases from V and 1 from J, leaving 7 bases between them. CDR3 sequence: CSGRGNTEAFF. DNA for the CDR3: TGCAGTGGAAGGGGGAACACTGAAGCTTTCTTT.

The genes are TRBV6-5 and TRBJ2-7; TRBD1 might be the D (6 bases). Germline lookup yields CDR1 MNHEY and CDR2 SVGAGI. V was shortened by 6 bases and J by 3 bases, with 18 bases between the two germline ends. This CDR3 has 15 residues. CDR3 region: CASSPQGPGYYEQYF. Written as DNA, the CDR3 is TGTGCCAGCAGCCCCCAGGGGCCAGGATACTACGAGCAGTACTTC.

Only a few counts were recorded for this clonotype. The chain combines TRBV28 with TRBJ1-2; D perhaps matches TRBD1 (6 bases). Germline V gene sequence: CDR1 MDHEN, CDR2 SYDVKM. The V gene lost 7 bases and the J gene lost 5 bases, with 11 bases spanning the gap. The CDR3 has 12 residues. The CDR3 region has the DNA TGTGCCAGCACCGGGACAACTTATGGCTACACCTTC. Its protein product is CASTGTTYGYTF.

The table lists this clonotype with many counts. Here the CDR3 DNA reads TGTGCCAGCAGCTTTGCCAGGACATATGGCTACACCTTC. Its translation is CASSFARTYGYTF. This chain joins TRBV7-9 and TRBJ1-2; a weak D match, TRBD1 (5 bases). V was pared by 3 bases and J by 5 bases, with 10 bases between. In germline, CDR1 is SEHNR, CDR2 FQNEAQ (reference sequence). The CDR3 runs to 13 residues.

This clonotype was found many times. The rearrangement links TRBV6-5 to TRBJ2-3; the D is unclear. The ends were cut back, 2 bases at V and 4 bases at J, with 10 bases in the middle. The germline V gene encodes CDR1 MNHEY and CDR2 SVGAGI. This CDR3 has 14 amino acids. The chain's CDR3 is CASSYVGLPDTQYF. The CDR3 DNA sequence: TGTGCCAGCAGTTACGTGGGCCTCCCAGATACGCAGTATTTT.

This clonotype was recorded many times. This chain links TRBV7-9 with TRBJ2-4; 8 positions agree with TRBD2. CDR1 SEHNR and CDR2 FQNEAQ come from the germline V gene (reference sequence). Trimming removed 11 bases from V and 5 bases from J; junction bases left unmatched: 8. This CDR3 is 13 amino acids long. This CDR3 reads CAAGGALQNIQYF. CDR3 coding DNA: TGTGCCGCCGGGGGGGCTTTGCAAAACATTCAGTACTTC.

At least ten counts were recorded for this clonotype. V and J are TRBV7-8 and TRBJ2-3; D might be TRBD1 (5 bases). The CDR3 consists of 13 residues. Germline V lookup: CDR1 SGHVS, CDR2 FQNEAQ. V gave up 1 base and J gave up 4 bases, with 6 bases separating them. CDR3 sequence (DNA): TGTGCCAGCAGCTTAGGGGGCCCAGATACGCAGTATTTT. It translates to CASSLGGPDTQYF.

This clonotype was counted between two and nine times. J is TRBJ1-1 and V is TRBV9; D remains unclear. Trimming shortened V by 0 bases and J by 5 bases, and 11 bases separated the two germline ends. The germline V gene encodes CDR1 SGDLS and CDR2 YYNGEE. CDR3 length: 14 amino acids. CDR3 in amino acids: CASSVALGVTEAFF. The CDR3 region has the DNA TGTGCCAGCAGCGTAGCTCTCGGAGTGACTGAAGCTTTCTTT.

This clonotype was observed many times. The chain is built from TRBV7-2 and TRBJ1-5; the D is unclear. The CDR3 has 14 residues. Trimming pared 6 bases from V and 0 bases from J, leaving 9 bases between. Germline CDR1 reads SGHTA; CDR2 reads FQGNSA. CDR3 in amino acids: CASSRGYSNQPQHF. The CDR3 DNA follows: TGTGCCAGCAGTCGGGGATATAGCAATCAGCCCCAGCATTTT. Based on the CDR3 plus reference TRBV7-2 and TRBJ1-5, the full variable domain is GAGVSQSPSNKVTEKGKDVELRCDPISGHTALYWYRQSLGQGLEFLIYFQGNSAPDKSGLPSDRFSAERTGGSVSTLTIQRTQQEDSAVYLCASSRGYSNQPQHFGDGTRLSIL.

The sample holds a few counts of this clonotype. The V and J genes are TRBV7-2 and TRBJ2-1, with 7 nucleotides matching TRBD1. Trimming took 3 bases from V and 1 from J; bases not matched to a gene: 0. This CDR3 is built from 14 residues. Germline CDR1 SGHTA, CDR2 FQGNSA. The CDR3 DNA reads TGTGCCAGCAGCTTGGGACAGTCCTACAATGAGCAGTTCTTC. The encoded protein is CASSLGQSYNEQFF.

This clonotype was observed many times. CDR3 sequence (DNA): TGTGCCAGCACCCCGACAGGGAGGTACGAGCAGTACTTC. It specifies CASTPTGRYEQYF. The V gene is TRBV6-2 or TRBV6-3, the J gene TRBJ2-7; D might be TRBD1 (7 bases). Germline V gives CDR1 MNHEY, CDR2 SVGEGT. The CDR3 consists of 13 residues. Trimming stripped 7 bases from V and 4 bases from J, with 14 bases between.

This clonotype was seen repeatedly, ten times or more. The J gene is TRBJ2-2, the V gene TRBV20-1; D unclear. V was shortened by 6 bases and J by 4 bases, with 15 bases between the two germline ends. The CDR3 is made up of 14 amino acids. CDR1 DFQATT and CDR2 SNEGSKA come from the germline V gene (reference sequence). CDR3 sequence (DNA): TGCAGTGCGATCCACCGGCCCGGCACCGGGGAGCTGTTTTTT. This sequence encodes CSAIHRPGTGELFF.

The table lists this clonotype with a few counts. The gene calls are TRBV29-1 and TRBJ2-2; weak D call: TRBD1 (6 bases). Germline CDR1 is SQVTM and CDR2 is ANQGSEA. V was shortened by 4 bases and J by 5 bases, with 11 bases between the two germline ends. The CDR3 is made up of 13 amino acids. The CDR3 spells CSVVGGRTGELFF. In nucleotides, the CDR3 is TGCAGCGTTGTAGGGGGTAGAACCGGGGAGCTGTTTTTT.